What follows is one TCR beta chain and its context. This record belongs to a study of PD-L1 blockade in urothelial cancer. Turning to the study itself: From about 2014, patients received atezolizumab, given as 1,200 mg intravenously every 3 weeks. Bladder-origin urothelial cancer in males covered about 90% of the roughly 30 patients.

Produced via immunoSEQ multiplex PCR; TCRdb's table is partial and in-frame only. The table has around 56,000 clones, about 86% seen once. Trimming cost V 4 bases and J 5 bases, with 18 bases left between them. Germline V CDR1 and CDR2: SGHNT, YYREEE (reference sequence). This CDR3 comprises 15 residues. Sequenced here: PBMCs, sampled around atezolizumab (anti-PD-L1) treatment. This sequence originates from a man aged 50-59 years with urothelial cancer. The J gene is TRBJ2-5, the V gene TRBV5-4; D possibly corresponds to TRBD1 (6 bases). The CDR3 nucleotides are TGTGCCAGCAGCATTAAGACAGGTTCGGGGGAGACCCAGTACTTC. Its translation is CASSIKTGSGETQYF.